One and the same sample provided the 26 T cell receptor beta chains below, sequenced in a study of CD8 T cells in Susac syndrome. With random hexamers, reverse transcription was performed on about 0.5 to 1 ug of RNA. Each CDR3 protein is one row after TCRdb ran MiXCR on the immunoSEQ multiplex PCR reads. The sample records 150,000 to 190,000 distinct CDR3 sequences, approximately 93% being singletons. The sequencing input was CD8+ T cells from PBMCs. All receptors come from a human donor with multiple sclerosis.

The J gene is TRBJ2-1, the V gene TRBV9; D uncertain. The germline V gene has CDR1 SGDLS and CDR2 YYNGEE. The V gene lost 0 bases and the J gene lost 5 bases, with 9 bases spanning the gap. This CDR3 contains 14 residues. The CDR3 is CASSVGGTNNEQFF. The CDR3 DNA sequence: TGTGCCAGCAGCGTAGGGGGTACCAACAATGAGCAGTTCTTC.

This chain joins TRBV12-3 or TRBV12-4 and TRBJ1-1; 9 positions match TRBD1. This CDR3 has 14 amino acids. Losses at the gene ends were 5 bases for V and 3 bases for J; bases not matched to a gene: 4. The chain's CDR3 is CASSPRQGDTEAFF. The CDR3 DNA is TGTGCCAGCAGTCCGCGACAGGGGGACACTGAAGCTTTCTTT.

The gene calls are TRBV19 and TRBJ2-1; 11 bases align to TRBD2. Trimming at V came to 5 bases and at J to 9 bases, leaving 9 bases not matched to a gene. The germline gives CDR1 LNHDA, CDR2 SQIVND (reference sequence). The CDR3 sequence is 15 residues long. In DNA form, the CDR3 reads TGTGCCAGTAGTCTTATAGCGGGGGGGCTTTCTGAGCAGTTCTTC. Translated, it gives CASSLIAGGLSEQFF.

The CDR3 DNA reads TGCAGTGCTAGAGATCGTCCTAAATTGTATCTCGGGGATACGCAGTATTTT. Amino acid sequence: CSARDRPKLYLGDTQYF. This sequence joins TRBV20-1 and TRBJ2-3; unclear D gene. CDR3 length: 17 residues. V was clipped by 0 bases and J by 6 bases, with 22 bases between them. Germline CDR1 is DFQATT and CDR2 is SNEGSKA (reference sequence).

CDR3 amino acids: CSVLPSGAGELFF. In DNA, the CDR3 is TGCAGCGTTCTTCCTTCAGGGGCCGGGGAGCTGTTTTTT. The V call is TRBV29-1, the J call TRBJ2-2, with D possibly matching TRBD1 (6 bases). The CDR3 has 13 residues. CDR1 SQVTM and CDR2 ANQGSEA come from the germline V gene. V was trimmed by 5 bases and J by 6 bases, leaving 13 bases between them.

This chain links TRBV4-3 with TRBJ1-1; 7 nucleotides align to TRBD1. This CDR3 comprises 15 residues. Germline V gene sequence: CDR1 LGHNA, CDR2 YSLEER. V shed 0 bases and J 4 bases; nucleotides not matched to a gene: 5. The CDR3 sequence is CASSQDQGEGTEAFF. CDR3 sequence (DNA): TGCGCCAGCAGCCAAGACCAGGGGGAGGGCACTGAAGCTTTCTTT.

In its sample, this clonotype was seen once. The chain employs TRBV9 and TRBJ2-7; the match to TRBD1 covers 7 bases. From germline, CDR1 is SGDLS and CDR2 YYNGEE. The CDR3 totals 13 residues. The J segment lost 4 bases and the V segment lost 3 bases, leaving 4 bases of the junction unmatched. The CDR3 spells CASSDNRGYEQYF. CDR3 bases: TGTGCCAGCAGCGATAACAGGGGTTACGAGCAGTACTTC.

The chain links TRBV9 to TRBJ2-1, with TRBD2 matching over 9 bases. CDR3 length: 14 amino acids. Germline CDR1 is SGDLS and CDR2 is YYNGEE. The junction had 8 bases not matched to a gene; V was cut back by 5 bases and J by 8 bases. The CDR3 DNA sequence: TGTGCCAGCAGTGGCGGGGGGGCGATGGATGAGCAGTTCTTC. It specifies CASSGGGAMDEQFF.

The chain carries TRBV28 and TRBJ1-5, with no clear D. CDR1 MDHEN and CDR2 SYDVKM come from the germline V gene. V dropped 6 bases and J dropped 9 bases, with 9 bases sitting between them. This CDR3 has 11 amino acids. The CDR3 loop is CASSTFPPQHF. The CDR3 nucleotides are TGTGCCAGCAGCACCTTCCCGCCCCAGCATTTT.

V is TRBV13 and J is TRBJ2-7, with a tentative D call TRBD2 (5 bases). Deletions cut 5 bases from V and 4 bases from J, with 15 bases between. CDR1 and CDR2 (germline): PRHDT, FYEKMQ (reference sequence). CDR3 length equals 14 residues. CDR3 in DNA: TGTGCCAGCAGCCCAGCGGACGGAAGATACGAGCAGTACTTC. Its protein product is CASSPADGRYEQYF.

This chain uses TRBV20-1 with TRBJ1-3; D gene uncertain. The V end was cut by 0 bases, the J end by 5 bases, with 5 bases between. The CDR3 extends over 12 amino acids. Germline-derived CDR1 and CDR2 are DFQATT and SNEGSKA (reference sequence). Here the CDR3 DNA reads TGCAGTGCTAGAGATCGACGAAACACCATATATTTT. Translated, it gives CSARDRRNTIYF.

This chain uses TRBV4-3 with TRBJ1-5, with a tentative D call TRBD1 (6 bases). The CDR3 sequence is 15 residues long. Trimming removed 0 bases at V and 7 bases at J, with 13 bases between. The germline V gene has CDR1 LGHNA and CDR2 YSLEER. Written as DNA, the CDR3 is TGCGCCAGCAGCCAAGATCGGGGGACAAGGCAGCCCCAGCATTTT. Translation gives CASSQDRGTRQPQHF.

The rearrangement joins TRBV28 to TRBJ2-7; 10 bases agree with TRBD1. Germline trimming cut 1 base from V and 6 bases from J; bases unmatched to any gene: 3. This CDR3 is 14 amino acids long. Germline assignment: CDR1 MDHEN and CDR2 SYDVKM. This CDR3 is CASSLFGTGAEQYF. CDR3 nucleotides: TGTGCCAGCAGTTTATTTGGGACAGGGGCCGAGCAGTACTTC.

This clonotype has just a few counts. The chain is built from TRBV9 and TRBJ1-1; no firm D call. Germline CDR1 is SGDLS and CDR2 is YYNGEE. The V and J ends lost 0 bases and 2 bases respectively, with 5 bases between them. The CDR3 consists of 13 residues. The CDR3 region is CASSVGSNTEAFF. The CDR3, as DNA: TGTGCCAGCAGCGTAGGCAGCAACACTGAAGCTTTCTTT.

The V and J genes are TRBV7-8 and TRBJ2-3; 10 nucleotides match TRBD1. The junction had 0 bases not matched to a gene; V was cut back by 3 bases and J by 6 bases. Germline assignment: CDR1 SGHVS and CDR2 FQNEAQ. The CDR3 is 13 amino acids. The CDR3 region has the DNA TGTGCCAGCAGCTTGGACAGGGGGGATACGCAGTATTTT. It translates to CASSLDRGDTQYF.

The rearrangement joins TRBV4-3 to TRBJ2-1, with TRBD1 identical over 10 bases. This CDR3 has 16 amino acids. Germline CDR1 LGHNA, CDR2 YSLEER. V trimming: 1 base; J trimming: 4 bases; junction bases outside the gene matches: 4. The CDR3 sequence is CASSQGQGAAYNEQFF. The DNA of the CDR3 is TGCGCCAGCAGCCAAGGACAGGGGGCCGCGTACAATGAGCAGTTCTTC.

The chain is built from TRBV30 and TRBJ2-4; D gene uncertain. The CDR3 is 17 residues long. Between the trimmed V and J ends, which lost 2 bases and 0 bases, there was a span of 17 bases. Germline V CDR1 and CDR2: GTSNPN, SVGIG (reference sequence). For the CDR3, the DNA is TGTGCCTGGAGTCTTAGGTGGAGCATTCTAGCCAAAAACATTCAGTACTTC. Translation: CAWSLRWSILAKNIQYF.

The chain uses TRBV12-3 or TRBV12-4 and TRBJ1-1; D is perhaps TRBD1 (6 bases). Trimming removed 8 bases at V and 0 bases at J, with 13 bases between. This CDR3 spans 14 amino acids. The CDR3 reads CASRNQGMNTEAFF. CDR3 sequence (DNA): TGTGCCAGCCGCAATCAGGGGATGAACACTGAAGCTTTCTTT.

This clonotype was recorded once. This chain connects TRBV15 to TRBJ2-7; D possibly matches TRBD1 or TRBD2 (6 bases each). This CDR3 region has 16 residues. Germline loops: CDR1 LNHNV, CDR2 YYDKDF (reference sequence). Trimming stripped 3 bases from V and 3 bases from J, with 18 bases between. CDR3 sequence reads: CATSRERRGAFYEQYF. In DNA form, the CDR3 reads TGTGCCACCAGCAGGGAAAGGAGGGGGGCCTTCTACGAGCAGTACTTC.

This clonotype was observed once. V usage is TRBV13 and J usage is TRBJ1-1; D perhaps matches TRBD1 (6 bases). This CDR3 has 13 amino acids. V lost 4 bases, J lost 3 bases, and 9 bases lay in between. CDR1 is PRHDT, CDR2 FYEKMQ, per germline (reference sequence). CDR3 region: CASSSGQYTEAFF. In DNA form, the CDR3 reads TGTGCCAGCAGCTCCGGACAGTACACTGAAGCTTTCTTT.

This clonotype has only one observation. The CDR3 is CASSGGSVPYGYTF. In DNA, the CDR3 is TGTGCCAGCTCAGGCGGTAGCGTCCCCTATGGCTACACCTTC. The chain carries TRBV25-1 and TRBJ1-2; D ambiguous. Germline CDR1 reads MGHDK; CDR2 reads SYGVNS. V gave up 8 bases and J gave up 4 bases, with 17 bases separating them. CDR3 length: 14 amino acids.

The chain recombines TRBV5-6 with TRBJ1-1; 7 bases agree with TRBD1. The CDR3 consists of 13 residues. Per germline, CDR1 SGHDT and CDR2 YYEEEE. V was pared by 3 bases and J by 7 bases, with 6 bases of the junction left unmatched. CDR3 loop: CASSSSTGDEAFF. The CDR3 coding sequence is TGTGCCAGCAGCTCATCTACAGGGGATGAAGCTTTCTTT.

This chain joins TRBV9 and TRBJ1-2; D uncertain. The CDR3 loop spans 13 amino acids. Germline CDR1 and CDR2: SGDLS and YYNGEE. V shed 7 bases and J shed 4 bases, with 14 bases lying between them. The DNA for the CDR3 is TGTGCCAGCTGTTGCACAACTCGCTATGGCTACACCTTC. The encoded protein is CASCCTTRYGYTF.

This rearrangement joins TRBV20-1 to TRBJ2-1; 7 bases are a match to TRBD2. In germline, CDR1 is DFQATT, CDR2 SNEGSKA (reference sequence). Unmatched junction bases numbered 3, after V lost 6 bases and J lost 1 base. This CDR3 spans 13 amino acids. The CDR3 loop reads CSAFSGSYNEQFF. In DNA, the CDR3 is TGCAGTGCCTTTAGCGGGTCCTACAATGAGCAGTTCTTC.

V and J are TRBV5-6 and TRBJ1-5; D ambiguous. Germline V CDR1 and CDR2: SGHDT, YYEEEE. The CDR3 spans 14 residues. V lost 0 bases, J lost 4 bases, and 8 bases lay in between. The CDR3 region has the DNA TGTGCCAGCAGCTTGGGCCAGCTAAATCAGCCCCAGCATTTT. Amino acids: CASSLGQLNQPQHF. Based on the CDR3 plus reference TRBV5-6 and TRBJ1-5, the full variable domain is DAGVTQSPTHLIKTRGQQVTLRCSPKSGHDTVSWYQQALGQGPQFIFQYYEEEERQRGNFPDRFSGHQFPNYSSELNVNALLLGDSALYLCASSLGQLNQPQHFGDGTRLSIL.

The rearrangement uses TRBV4-1 and TRBJ2-1, with TRBD2 matching over 11 bases. Germline CDR1 is MGHRA and CDR2 is YSYEKL. Trimming removed 0 bases from V and 8 bases from J; junction bases left unmatched: 12. This CDR3 is 18 amino acids long. The chain's CDR3 is CASSQEQGSGGVMDEQFF. CDR3 sequence (DNA): TGCGCCAGCAGCCAAGAGCAGGGTAGCGGGGGGGTCATGGATGAGCAGTTCTTC.